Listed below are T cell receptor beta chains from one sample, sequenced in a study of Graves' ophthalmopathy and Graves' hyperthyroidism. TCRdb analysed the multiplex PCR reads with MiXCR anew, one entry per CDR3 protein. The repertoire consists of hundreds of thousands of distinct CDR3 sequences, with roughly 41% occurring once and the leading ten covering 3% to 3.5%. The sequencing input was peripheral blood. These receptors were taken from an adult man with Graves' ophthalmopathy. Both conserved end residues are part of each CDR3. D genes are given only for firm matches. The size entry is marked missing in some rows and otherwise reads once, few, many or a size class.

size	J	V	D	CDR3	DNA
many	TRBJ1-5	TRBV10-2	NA	CASSPNRLYQPQHF	TGCGCCAGCAGTCCCAACAGACTCTATCAGCCCCAGCATTTT
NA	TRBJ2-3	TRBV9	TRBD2	CASSVGTSDSTDTQYF	TGTGCCAGCAGCGTAGGGACTAGCGACAGCACAGATACGCAGTATTTT
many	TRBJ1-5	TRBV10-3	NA	CAISESAGFGRPQHF	TGTGCCATCAGTGAGTCAGCAGGGTTCGGGCGGCCCCAGCATTTT
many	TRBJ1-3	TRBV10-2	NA	CASRQSSGNTIYF	TGCGCCAGCAGACAGTCCTCTGGAAACACCATATATTTT
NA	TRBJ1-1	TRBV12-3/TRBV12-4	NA	CAGSLGRTMNTEAFF	TGTGCCGGCAGTTTAGGACGGACCATGAACACTGAAGCTTTCTTT
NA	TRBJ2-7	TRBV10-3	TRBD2	CASSRTSGNDEQYF	TGTGCCAGCTCGCGGACTAGCGGGAACGACGAGCAGTACTTC
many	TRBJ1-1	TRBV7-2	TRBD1	CASSPRTGSHTEAFF	TGTGCCAGCAGCCCCCGGACAGGGTCCCACACTGAAGCTTTCTTT
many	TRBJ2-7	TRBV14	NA	CASSHPRGWSEQYF	TGTGCCAGCAGCCATCCCCGGGGGTGGAGCGAGCAGTACTTC
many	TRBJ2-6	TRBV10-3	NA	CATNGVAGANVLTF	TGTGCCACCAACGGCGTGGCGGGGGCCAACGTCCTGACTTTC
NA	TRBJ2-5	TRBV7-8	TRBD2	CASSQRGEETQYF	TGTGCCAGCAGCCAACGGGGGGAAGAGACCCAGTACTTC
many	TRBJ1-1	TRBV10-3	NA	CAISESRGSTEAFF	TGTGCCATCAGTGAGTCGAGAGGTTCCACTGAAGCTTTCTTT
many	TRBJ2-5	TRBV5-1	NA	CASSYLGLEGETQYF	TGCGCCAGCAGCTACTTGGGACTGGAGGGCGAGACCCAGTACTTC
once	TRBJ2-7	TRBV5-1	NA	CASSLASVYEQYF	TGCGCCAGCAGCTTGGCGTCAGTCTACGAGCAGTACTTC